This TCR beta chain was sequenced in a study of immune cell composition in non-small cell lung cancer. General study findings and limits: Tumour-associated clones >0.5% occurred in approximately 32% of adenocarcinomas, roughly 80% of squamous.

The repertoire was sequenced with immunoSEQ multiplex PCR; TCRdb's copy has only in-frame clones and lacks some. The profile shows roughly 4,700 clones, around 78% of them singletons. This clone was picked up a small number of times. The target antigen is unknown. From germline, CDR1 is SGHRS and CDR2 YFSETQ. Trimming stripped 4 bases from V and 5 bases from J, with 15 bases between. CDR3 length: 14 amino acids. The sample comprised lung tumor tissue. The J gene is TRBJ2-5, the V gene TRBV5-1; tentative D call: TRBD2 (6 bases). The clonotype was recovered from a human donor with non-small cell lung cancer. CDR3 sequence: CASSRGGSMETQYF. The CDR3 nucleotides are TGCGCCAGCAGCCGTGGAGGGAGTATGGAGACCCAGTACTTC. Together with reference TRBV5-1 and TRBJ2-5, the CDR3 gives the full variable domain: KAGVTQTPRYLIKTRGQQVTLSCSPISGHRSVSWYQQTPGQGLQFLFEYFSETQRNKGNFPGRFSGRQFSNSRSEMNVSTLELGDSALYLCASSRGGSMETQYFGPGTRLLVL.